This T cell receptor beta chain originates from a study of cytomegalovirus exposure and HLA in healthy donors. Points from the study as a whole: Judged likely to be a sequencing artifact was a cluster of highly shared sequence variants. Links to common viral pathogens appeared, in a later analysis, for several of the most significant clusters.

Germline trimming cut 3 bases from V and 13 bases from J; bases unmatched to any gene: 6. The CDR3 is 12 amino acids. Germline V gene data show CDR1 as SGHNT and CDR2 as YENEEA. The PCR employed 60 Vbeta primers together with 13 Jbeta primers. Data came from immunoSEQ multiplex PCR; TCRdb stores just in-frame clones and leaves some out. The sample includes around 210,000 clones, roughly 73% of them seen just once. Concerning this clone: Its antigen is not known.

The origin of this receptor is a boy aged 5-17 years in good health and CMV-seronegative. The gene calls are TRBV11-3 and TRBJ2-1, with 7 bases that match TRBD1. The sample comprised PBMCs. The CDR3 coding sequence is TGTGCCAGCAGCTTCGACAGGGCCATACAGTTCTTC. It yields the protein CASSFDRAIQFF.